This TCR beta chain was captured in a study of CD8 T cells in Susac syndrome. Germline values: CDR1 LGHNA, CDR2 YNFKEQ. Trimming took 1 base from V and 5 from J, leaving 12 bases between them. This CDR3 has 14 residues. RNA was extracted with the RNeasy kit, and a quantity of roughly 0.45 to 1 ug was reverse transcribed using random hexamers. MiXCR was run by TCRdb on the immunoSEQ multiplex PCR reads, yielding one entry per CDR3 protein. In the table there are around 190,000 distinct CDR3 sequences, around 95% of which are singletons. Sequencing of TCR beta, carried out with a high-throughput approach, was applied to CD8+ and CD4+ T cells from the blood.

Sequences were obtained from CD8+ T cells from PBMCs. The clonotype was recovered from a human donor with multiple sclerosis. V gene TRBV4-2 combines with J gene TRBJ2-7; possibly TRBD2 for D (6 bases). This chain's CDR3 is CASSQGFTGDEQYF. The CDR3 DNA follows: TGTGCCAGCAGCCAAGGCTTTACGGGGGACGAGCAGTACTTC.